This T cell receptor (beta chain) was recorded in a study of blood T cell repertoires in COVID-19. From germline, CDR1 is SNHLY and CDR2 FYNNEI. This CDR3 region has 11 residues. Clones were read by immunoSEQ multiplex PCR, and TCRdb kept only the in-frame ones, dropping some. Here the sample spans 220,000 or so clones, more than 80% being singletons. V usage is TRBV2 and J usage is TRBJ1-4, with 7 bases lining up with TRBD1. The receptor comes from a man over 45 who had been exposed to COVID-19. The specimen sequenced was PBMCs or T cells enriched from blood (not recorded which). CDR3 protein: CGSGGYEKLFF. CDR3 bases: TGTGGGTCAGGGGGTTACGAAAAACTGTTTTTT.